These 25 T cell receptor beta chains originate from one sample sequenced in a study of shared clonotypes between healthy human individuals. Measured with immunoSEQ multiplex PCR; TCRdb has only the in-frame clones, and not every one. This repertoire shows 1.6 million or so clones, approximately 98.5% found once; its top ten account for under 0.45%. Material: naive CD4+ T cells sorted from blood. Subset here: CD45RA+ positively selected. Receptors originate from a man aged 25 to 40 in good health.

V is TRBV11-2 and J is TRBJ2-1, with D perhaps matching TRBD2 (6 bases). V was cut by 7 bases and J by 7 bases, with 17 bases left in between. Germline V lookup: CDR1 SGHAT, CDR2 FQNNGV. This CDR3 contains 14 residues. The CDR3 nucleotides are TGTGCCAGCACCTGGGTGGGAGGACTAAATGAGCAGTTCTTC. Its translation is CASTWVGGLNEQFF.

The CDR3 spells CASSLARGDTQYF. The CDR3 DNA reads TGTGCCAGCAGCTTAGCTAGGGGAGATACGCAGTATTTT. The genes are TRBV7-3 and TRBJ2-3, with TRBD1 as a possible D gene (5 bases). The germline CDR1 and CDR2 sequences are SGHTA and FQGTGA. CDR3 size: 13 residues. Trimming shortened V by 2 bases and J by 5 bases, and 8 bases separated the two germline ends.

A remark on this clone: Within the sample, other DNA sequences also encode this same CDR3. The rearrangement links TRBV5-1 to TRBJ2-2; D perhaps matches TRBD2 (6 bases). Trimming stripped 0 bases from V and 6 bases from J, with 9 bases between. The CDR3 length is 14 residues. In germline, CDR1 is SGHRS, CDR2 YFSETQ. DNA of the CDR3: TGCGCCAGCAGCTTGGCCGGGGGTCCCGGGGAGCTGTTTTTT. This translates into CASSLAGGPGELFF.

V usage is TRBV7-9 and J usage is TRBJ2-1, with 8 bases aligning to TRBD1. Germline loops: CDR1 SEHNR, CDR2 FQNEAQ (reference sequence). The CDR3 length is 14 residues. Losses at the gene ends were 6 bases for V and 7 bases for J; bases not matched to a gene: 8. DNA of the CDR3: TGTGCCAGCAGGCCAGGGGGCGCGTGGAATGAGCAGTTCTTC. This translates into CASRPGGAWNEQFF.

V is TRBV6-5 and J is TRBJ1-1; no clear D gene. The CDR3 sequence is 13 residues long. Germline CDR1 reads MNHEY; CDR2 reads SVGAGI. The V end was cut by 5 bases, the J end by 6 bases, with 13 bases between. The CDR3 nucleotides read TGTGCCAGCAGTCGGACCTCGCCTCCTGAAGCTTTCTTT. It encodes CASSRTSPPEAFF.

V gene TRBV9 combines with J gene TRBJ2-3, with 9 bases aligning to TRBD1. Losses at the gene ends were 3 bases for V and 3 bases for J; bases not matched to a gene: 8. In germline, CDR1 is SGDLS, CDR2 YYNGEE. The CDR3 loop spans 16 amino acids. The CDR3 DNA follows: TGTGCCAGCAGCGGCTACAGGGGGCTTGAAACAGATACGCAGTATTTT. It yields the protein CASSGYRGLETDTQYF.

V gene TRBV5-1 combines with J gene TRBJ2-5; 8 nucleotides match TRBD2. The ends lost 4 bases at V and 2 bases at J; junction bases unmatched: 4. Germline lookup yields CDR1 SGHRS and CDR2 YFSETQ. The CDR3 is 14 residues long. CDR3 protein: CASSKGTSQETQYF. In DNA form, the CDR3 reads TGCGCCAGCAGCAAAGGGACTAGTCAAGAGACCCAGTACTTC.

This chain uses TRBV28 with TRBJ1-5; no clear D gene. V lost 4 bases and J 1 base, leaving 11 bases between the germline ends. Germline assignment: CDR1 MDHEN and CDR2 SYDVKM. The CDR3 consists of 15 residues. This CDR3 is CASSSSAFSNQPQHF. CDR3 sequence (DNA): TGTGCCAGCAGTTCCAGTGCCTTCAGCAATCAGCCCCAGCATTTT.

V gene TRBV21-1 combines with J gene TRBJ2-3; the table's D call, TRBD2, was not checked against the DNA. TRBV21-1 is a known pseudogene. The CDR3 extends over 18 amino acids. The CDR3 DNA is TGTGCCAGCAGCCAAAAGGGACTAGCGGGAGCGGATGCAGATACGCAGTATTTT. Translated: CASSQKGLAGADADTQYF.

The chain recombines TRBV9 with TRBJ1-3; D is undetermined. The CDR3 runs 15 residues. V dropped 4 bases and J dropped 0 bases, with 11 bases sitting between them. The germline V gene encodes CDR1 SGDLS and CDR2 YYNGEE. CDR3 coding DNA: TGTGCCAGCAGCCCTCGGCTAACCTCTGGAAACACCATATATTTT. It translates to CASSPRLTSGNTIYF.

This chain links TRBV30 with TRBJ1-1; no clear D. The CDR3 has 14 amino acids. The V gene's germline CDR1 is GTSNPN and CDR2 SVGIG (reference sequence). V dropped 0 bases and J dropped 0 bases, with 8 bases sitting between them. The CDR3, as DNA: TGTGCCTGGAGTGTAGGGCGATTGAACACTGAAGCTTTCTTT. Translating it yields CAWSVGRLNTEAFF. Using reference TRBV30 and TRBJ1-1 for the parts outside the CDR3, the full variable domain is SQTIHQWPATLVQPVGSPLSLECTVEGTSNPNLYWYRQAAGRGLQLLFYSVGIGQISSEVPQNLSASRPQDRQFILSSKKLLLSDSGFYLCAWSVGRLNTEAFFGQGTRLTVV.

With regard to this clone: A read error may produce the germline difference seen at one junction end. J is TRBJ1-1 and V is TRBV11-2, with TRBD1 matching 8 bases. Germline V gene lookup returns CDR1 SGHAT and CDR2 FQNNGV. The length of the CDR3 is 15 residues. The CDR3 coding sequence is TGTGCCAGCAGCTTAGGCCCCTGGACAGGGCGAATACTGGTCTTT. Its protein is CASSLGPWTGRILVF.

This clone has only one observation. The chain employs TRBV5-1 and TRBJ2-1; 14 nucleotides align to TRBD2. This CDR3 region has 16 residues. Per the germline V gene, CDR1 is SGHRS and CDR2 is YFSETQ. J gave up 5 bases and V 3 bases, and 4 bases lay outside the gene matches. CDR3 nucleotides: TGCGCCAGCAGCTCGACTAGCGGGAGGGCCCACAATGAGCAGTTCTTC. Encoded protein: CASSSTSGRAHNEQFF.

This chain uses TRBV5-1 with TRBJ1-5; maybe TRBD1 (6 bases). The V gene's germline CDR1 is SGHRS and CDR2 YFSETQ. The V end was cut by 0 bases, the J end by 0 bases, with 10 bases between. The CDR3 consists of 16 residues. CDR3 region: CASSLDGQPSNQPQHF. As DNA, the CDR3 is TGCGCCAGCAGCTTGGATGGACAGCCTAGCAATCAGCCCCAGCATTTT.

J is TRBJ1-5 and V is TRBV2; TRBD1 aligns across 7 bases. V lost 4 bases and J lost 3; bases outside the gene matches: 6. Germline V CDR1 and CDR2: SNHLY, FYNNEI. The CDR3 covers 15 residues. Here the CDR3 DNA reads TGTGCCAGCAGTGGACAGGGAACTTTCAATCAGCCCCAGCATTTT. This sequence encodes CASSGQGTFNQPQHF.

V is TRBV19 and J is TRBJ1-1, with 9 bases lining up with TRBD1. Germline CDR1 and CDR2: LNHDA and SQIVND (reference sequence). The CDR3 is made up of 13 amino acids. The junction had 6 bases not matched to a gene; V was cut back by 7 bases and J by 6 bases. CDR3 in amino acids: CASTTGGASEAFF. CDR3 coding DNA: TGTGCCAGTACCACAGGGGGCGCGTCTGAAGCTTTCTTT.

This clone was detected only once. The CDR3 DNA follows: TGTGCCAGTAGTCCGAGATCCGGGACAGGGAACAATGAGCAGTTCTTC. It codes for CASSPRSGTGNNEQFF. This rearrangement joins TRBV19 to TRBJ2-1, with 9 bases aligning to TRBD1. The CDR3 totals 16 residues. Germline V CDR1 and CDR2: LNHDA, SQIVND (reference sequence). Trimming took 5 bases from V and 5 from J; bases not matched to a gene: 10.

V and J are TRBV5-1 and TRBJ2-5, with D hard to call. V was shortened by 1 base and J by 4 bases, with 20 bases between the two germline ends. Looked up from germline, CDR1 is SGHRS and CDR2 is YFSETQ. The CDR3 runs 17 residues. The CDR3 nucleotides read TGCGCCAGCAGCTTGCGCGGTCCCGGTAGGTTGGGAGAGACCCAGTACTTC. Its translation: CASSLRGPGRLGETQYF.

This chain connects TRBV29-1 to TRBJ1-1, with D unclear. Trimming took 6 bases from V and 0 from J, leaving 14 bases between them. CDR1 is SQVTM, CDR2 ANQGSEA, per germline. The CDR3 is 14 amino acids. The CDR3 protein is CSVLPRLLNTEAFF. The CDR3 bases are TGCAGCGTCCTCCCGCGACTGCTGAACACTGAAGCTTTCTTT.

In this sample, this clone turned up once. The chain recombines TRBV28 with TRBJ2-4; maybe TRBD2 (5 bases). Germline V lookup: CDR1 MDHEN, CDR2 SYDVKM. Trimming took off 3 bases at V and 0 bases at J, with 9 bases between the two ends. The CDR3 is made up of 15 amino acids. This CDR3 is CASSLREVAKNIQYF. In DNA, the CDR3 is TGTGCCAGCAGTTTGAGGGAAGTAGCCAAAAACATTCAGTACTTC.

V is TRBV9 and J is TRBJ2-6; D not certain. Germline V gene lookup returns CDR1 SGDLS and CDR2 YYNGEE. Trimming left V 1 base short and J 0 bases short, with 14 bases between. This CDR3 has 18 amino acids. The CDR3 DNA is TGTGCCAGCAGCGTAAACGTTTTCGGCAGCTCTGGGGCCAACGTCCTGACTTTC. Translated, it gives CASSVNVFGSSGANVLTF.

In DNA form, the CDR3 reads TGTGCCAGCAGCCCGAGTGGGGGACAGGGAGCTGGAAACACCATATATTTT. Translation: CASSPSGGQGAGNTIYF. The chain joins TRBV11-2 to TRBJ1-3; TRBD1 matches at 9 bases. Germline CDR1 reads SGHAT; CDR2 reads FQNNGV. V was pared by 5 bases and J by 2 bases, with 10 bases of the junction left unmatched. CDR3 length equals 17 residues.

The chain carries TRBV11-3 and TRBJ1-1; D may be TRBD1 (6 bases). The CDR3 spans 15 residues. The germline V gene encodes CDR1 SGHNT and CDR2 YENEEA. Trimming left V 0 bases short and J 3 bases short, with 11 bases between. The CDR3 sequence: CASSLDGGSYTEAFF. CDR3 sequence (DNA): TGTGCCAGCAGCTTAGATGGGGGCAGTTACACTGAAGCTTTCTTT.

The chain joins TRBV5-1 to TRBJ2-2; D uncertain. The CDR3 runs 15 residues. The germline V gene encodes CDR1 SGHRS and CDR2 YFSETQ. Trimming stripped 4 bases from V and 9 bases from J, with 19 bases between. CDR3 amino acids: CASSRDITGPRELFF. The CDR3 DNA follows: TGCGCCAGCAGCCGAGACATAACCGGGCCCCGGGAGCTGTTTTTT.

This chain links TRBV2 with TRBJ2-7; D gene uncertain. Trimming removed 2 bases at V and 6 bases at J, with 5 bases between. The CDR3 runs to 11 residues. Germline V gene data show CDR1 as SNHLY and CDR2 as FYNNEI. In DNA form, the CDR3 reads TGTGCCAGCAGTGAATTTGGCGAGCAGTACTTC. Its protein is CASSEFGEQYF.